Below, 24 T cell receptor beta chains from the same sample are listed, as sequenced in a study of CD8+CD57+ T cells in acquired aplastic anemia. The sequenced patients had an expansion of CD8+CD57+ cells seen by flow cytometry. Profiles of TCR beta VDJ and CDR3 were generated from a genomic DNA template. TCRdb re-called the reads through MiXCR, storing one row per CDR3 protein. The sample has about 470,000 distinct CDR3 sequences; less than 35% are singletons. The sample taken for sequencing was sorted CD4+, CD8+, or CD8+CD57+ T cells (not recorded which) from PBMCs. These receptors were obtained from a human donor with aplastic anemia.

The chain couples TRBV20-1 to TRBJ2-3, with unresolved D. Germline values: CDR1 DFQATT, CDR2 SNEGSKA (reference sequence). This CDR3 region has 13 residues. The V end was cut by 6 bases, the J end by 4 bases, with 14 bases between. CDR3 residues: CSAQHVIADTQYF. In nucleotides, the CDR3 is TGCAGTGCCCAGCATGTCATCGCAGATACGCAGTATTTT.

This clonotype was counted at least ten times. The rearrangement uses TRBV20-1 and TRBJ1-6; TRBD1 is a possible D gene (5 bases). The CDR3 is 14 amino acids. Per the germline V gene, CDR1 is DFQATT and CDR2 is SNEGSKA (reference sequence). V gave up 3 bases and J gave up 10 bases, with 16 bases separating them. The CDR3: CSARDMIIHSPLHF. In DNA, the CDR3 is TGCAGTGCTAGGGACATGATAATTCACTCACCCCTCCACTTT.

This chain joins TRBV7-3 and TRBJ2-1; D not resolved. CDR3 length: 11 amino acids. Germline values: CDR1 SGHTA, CDR2 FQGTGA. Trimming removed 1 base at V and 8 bases at J, with 3 bases between. CDR3 sequence reads: CASSLKDEQFF. In DNA, the CDR3 is TGTGCCAGCAGCTTAAAAGATGAGCAGTTCTTC.

The gene calls are TRBV5-4 and TRBJ1-2, with 7 nucleotides matching TRBD1. Losses at the gene ends were 5 bases for V and 6 bases for J; bases not matched to a gene: 7. Germline V gene sequence: CDR1 SGHNT, CDR2 YYREEE (reference sequence). There are 13 residues in the CDR3. The CDR3 loop reads CASRSTGTDGYTF. In DNA form, the CDR3 reads TGTGCCAGCAGGTCGACAGGGACTGATGGCTACACCTTC.

This chain connects TRBV3-1 to TRBJ1-2, with 8 bases matching TRBD1. Germline loops: CDR1 LGHDT, CDR2 YNNKEL (reference sequence). The V and J ends lost 4 bases and 8 bases, in that order; junction bases with no gene match: 15. The CDR3 extends over 16 amino acids. CDR3 residues: CASSRDSTGALIGYTF. In nucleotides, the CDR3 is TGTGCCAGCAGCCGGGACTCGACAGGGGCATTAATAGGCTACACCTTC.

The chain recombines TRBV25-1 with TRBJ1-2; no clear D. Germline values: CDR1 MGHDK, CDR2 SYGVNS. The CDR3 runs 12 residues. Trimming shortened V by 5 bases and J by 11 bases, and 15 bases separated the two germline ends. CDR3 protein: CASSRAALPYTF. The CDR3 coding sequence is TGTGCCAGCAGTCGGGCAGCACTCCCATACACCTTC.

This clonotype showed up many times. This sequence joins TRBV20-1 and TRBJ1-2, with D possibly TRBD1 on 6 matching bases. V was cut by 5 bases and J by 10 bases, with 14 bases left in between. This CDR3 spans 11 amino acids. Germline values: CDR1 DFQATT, CDR2 SNEGSKA (reference sequence). The CDR3 sequence is CSAYLQGTYTF. CDR3 sequence (DNA): TGCAGTGCTTACCTACAGGGAACCTACACCTTC.

The gene calls are TRBV5-8 and TRBJ1-5; a possible D gene is TRBD1 (5 bases). The CDR3 runs 12 residues. The germline V gene has CDR1 SGHTS and CDR2 YDEGEE. V was shortened by 7 bases and J by 4 bases, with 9 bases between the two germline ends. For the CDR3, the DNA is TGTGCCAGCGGATACAGGAATCAGCCCCAGCATTTT. Amino acids: CASGYRNQPQHF.

This clonotype was observed a single time. The junction shows a germline mismatch at one end, possibly a read error. The CDR3 DNA is TGTGCCGGCAGTGAGACTACAGGGTACAACGTCCTGACTTTC. Its translation is CAGSETTGYNVLTF. This chain connects TRBV2 to TRBJ2-6; tentatively, D is TRBD1 (6 bases). There are 14 residues in the CDR3. Germline CDR1 reads SNHLY; CDR2 reads FYNNEI. Full variable domain (outside the CDR3, taken from reference TRBV2 and TRBJ2-6): EPEVTQTPSHQVTQMGQEVILRCVPISNHLYFYWYRQILGQKVEFLVSFYNNEISEKSEIFDDQFSVERPDGSNFTLKIRSTKLEDSAMYFCAGSETTGYNVLTFGAGSRLTVL.

The chain joins TRBV7-9 to TRBJ2-5; perhaps TRBD2 as D (6 bases). Germline V gene lookup returns CDR1 SEHNR and CDR2 FQNEAQ (reference sequence). V was trimmed by 6 bases and J by 5 bases, leaving 22 bases between them. This CDR3 is built from 16 residues. The chain's CDR3 is CASSPYQGLLMETQYF. The CDR3, as DNA: TGTGCCAGCAGTCCATATCAGGGACTCTTGATGGAGACCCAGTACTTC.

This chain links TRBV9 with TRBJ2-7, with a possible D match to TRBD1 (6 bases). There are 13 residues in the CDR3. CDR1 SGDLS and CDR2 YYNGEE come from the germline V gene. V was pared by 10 bases and J by 6 bases, with 20 bases between. The CDR3 region is CAFWSGRGCEQYF. The CDR3 coding sequence is TGTGCCTTCTGGTCGGGCAGGGGCTGCGAGCAGTACTTC.

This clonotype was observed a few times. Possible read error: a much larger clone is one base away. The chain is built from TRBV19 and TRBJ2-7; perhaps TRBD1 as D (6 bases). V dropped 11 bases and J dropped 0 bases, with 11 bases sitting between them. The germline V gene has CDR1 LNHDA and CDR2 SQIVND (reference sequence). The CDR3 runs to 12 residues. The CDR3 region has the DNA TGTGCCCGTGCGGACAGCTCCTACGAGCAGTACTTC. Its translation: CARADSSYEQYF.

In DNA, the CDR3 is TGTGCCAGCAGTGAAGCTGCAGGGGCTGGAAACACCATATATTTT. This encodes CASSEAAGAGNTIYF. The chain recombines TRBV6-1 with TRBJ1-3; D possibly corresponds to TRBD1 (6 bases). This CDR3 is built from 15 residues. The ends were cut back, 0 bases at V and 2 bases at J, with 8 bases in the middle. Germline CDR1 MNHNS, CDR2 SASEGT.

There are many counts of this clonotype. V usage is TRBV29-1 and J usage is TRBJ1-3, with unresolved D. Germline CDR1 reads SQVTM; CDR2 reads ANQGSEA. Trimming removed 0 bases from V and 0 bases from J, with 9 bases in between. This CDR3 spans 15 amino acids. The CDR3 region is CSVEELATSGNTIYF. In nucleotides, the CDR3 is TGCAGCGTTGAAGAGTTGGCAACCTCTGGAAACACCATATATTTT.

The table lists this clonotype with many counts. The rearrangement uses TRBV19 and TRBJ1-2; the match to TRBD1 covers 7 bases. The germline V gene has CDR1 LNHDA and CDR2 SQIVND (reference sequence). This CDR3 comprises 15 residues. V dropped 5 bases and J dropped 8; count of bases not matched to a gene: 14. In nucleotides, the CDR3 is TGTGCCAGTAGTGTTGAAGACAGGGCGGTGTCCGGCTACACCTTC. Translated: CASSVEDRAVSGYTF. The variable domain in full, completed from reference TRBV19 and TRBJ1-2, reads DGGITQSPKYLFRKEGQNVTLSCEQNLNHDAMYWYRQDPGQGLRLIYYSQIVNDFQKGDIAEGYSVSREKKESFPLTVTSAQKNPTAFYLCASSVEDRAVSGYTFGSGTRLTVV.

The rearrangement uses TRBV24-1 and TRBJ2-7; D might be TRBD2 (6 bases). Germline V gives CDR1 KGHDR, CDR2 SFDVKD. Trimming left V 5 bases short and J 3 bases short, with 13 bases between. This CDR3 comprises 14 residues. The CDR3 DNA reads as TGTGCCACCAGTGGGATAGGAGGGGACTACGAGCAGTACTTC. This gives the protein CATSGIGGDYEQYF.

This clonotype was found many times. The V and J genes are TRBV19 and TRBJ1-2; a weak D match, TRBD1 (5 bases). CDR3 length: 16 residues. CDR1 LNHDA and CDR2 SQIVND come from the germline V gene (reference sequence). The V end lost 4 bases, the J end lost 0 bases, and 15 bases lay between the germline ends. The CDR3 coding sequence is TGTGCCAGTAGTAAATCGGGACGGACCGCTAACTATGGCTACACCTTC. Translation: CASSKSGRTANYGYTF.

This chain joins TRBV12-3 or TRBV12-4 and TRBJ2-1, with D perhaps TRBD2 (5 bases). CDR3 length: 14 amino acids. V gave up 5 bases and J gave up 4 bases, with 12 bases separating them. CDR3 coding DNA: TGTGCCAGCAGTCCCGGTGGACTGTACAATGAGCAGTTCTTC. This codes for CASSPGGLYNEQFF.

This chain joins TRBV30 and TRBJ1-2, with unresolved D. V shed 6 bases and J shed 5 bases, with 7 bases lying between them. This CDR3 comprises 10 residues. CDR1 and CDR2 from the germline V gene are GTSNPN and SVGIG (reference sequence). The CDR3 loop reads CACRVYGYTF. For the CDR3, the DNA is TGTGCCTGCCGGGTGTATGGCTACACCTTC.

This clonotype was counted ten times or more. The rearrangement links TRBV7-2 to TRBJ2-3, with D perhaps matching TRBD2 (5 bases). The V gene lost 1 base and the J gene lost 9 bases, with 8 bases spanning the gap. The CDR3 extends over 12 amino acids. CDR1 and CDR2 (germline): SGHTA, FQGNSA. The CDR3 DNA reads as TGTGCCAGCAGCTTAGGAGGGCTAACGCAGTATTTT. It codes for CASSLGGLTQYF.

In regard to this clonotype: A much bigger clone sits one base away, suggesting this may be a read error. J is TRBJ1-5 and V is TRBV7-9, with 10 bases that match TRBD1. This CDR3 is built from 15 residues. Looked up from germline, CDR1 is SEHNR and CDR2 is FQNEAQ (reference sequence). The CDR3 DNA reads as TGTACCAGCAGCCCGGGACAGGGGTTCAATCAGCCCCAGCATTTT. This encodes CTSSPGQGFNQPQHF.

The V gene is TRBV7-6, the J gene TRBJ2-5; D perhaps matches TRBD1 (5 bases). This CDR3 has 13 amino acids. V was pared by 3 bases and J by 5 bases, with 10 bases between. The V gene's germline CDR1 is SGHVS and CDR2 FNYEAQ. CDR3 coding DNA: TGTGCCAGCAGCTTCAGGGTGACGGAGACCCAGTACTTC. Amino acids: CASSFRVTETQYF.

The CDR3 reads CASSYTQGTGEQYF. In DNA form, the CDR3 reads TGCGCCAGCAGCTATACCCAGGGGACCGGCGAGCAGTACTTC. V is TRBV5-1 and J is TRBJ2-7; tentative D call: TRBD1 (6 bases). V was shortened by 3 bases and J by 6 bases, with 16 bases between the two germline ends. This CDR3 comprises 14 residues. Looked up from germline, CDR1 is SGHRS and CDR2 is YFSETQ.

In the case of this clonotype: Mismatch with germline at one junction end may stem from a read error. The chain employs TRBV11-2 and TRBJ2-7; a possible D gene is TRBD1 (6 bases). The CDR3 runs to 15 residues. CDR1 SGHAT and CDR2 FQNNGV come from the germline V gene. The CDR3 coding sequence is TGTGTCAGCAGCAAAGAGCAGGGGAATCTTGACGAGCAGTACTTC. Its protein product is CVSSKEQGNLDEQYF. Full variable domain (missing parts from reference TRBV11-2 and TRBJ2-7): EAGVAQSPRYKIIEKRQSVAFWCNPISGHATLYWYQQILGQGPKLLIQFQNNGVVDDSQLPKDRFSAERLKGVDSTLKIQPAKLEDSAVYLCVSSKEQGNLDEQYFGPGTRLTVT.